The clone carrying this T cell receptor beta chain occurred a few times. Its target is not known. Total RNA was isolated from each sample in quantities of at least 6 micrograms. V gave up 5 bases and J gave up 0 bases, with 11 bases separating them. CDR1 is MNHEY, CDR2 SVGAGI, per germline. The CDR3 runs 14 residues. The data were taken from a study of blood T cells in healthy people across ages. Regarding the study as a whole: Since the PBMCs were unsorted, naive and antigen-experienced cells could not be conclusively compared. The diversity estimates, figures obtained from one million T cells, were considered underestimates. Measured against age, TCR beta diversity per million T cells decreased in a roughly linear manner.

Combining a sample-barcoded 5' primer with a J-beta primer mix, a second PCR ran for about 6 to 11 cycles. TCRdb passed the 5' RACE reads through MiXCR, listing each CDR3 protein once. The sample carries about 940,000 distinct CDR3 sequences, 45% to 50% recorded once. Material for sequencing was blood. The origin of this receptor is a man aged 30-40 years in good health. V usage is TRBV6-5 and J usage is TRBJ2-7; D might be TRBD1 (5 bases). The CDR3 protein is CASSPGQFSYEQYF. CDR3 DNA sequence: TGTGCCAGCAGTCCCGGACAATTCTCCTACGAGCAGTACTTC.